This is a list of T cell receptor beta chains from one sample in a study of blood T cell repertoires in COVID-19. The assay was immunoSEQ multiplex PCR, and TCRdb's table has in-frame clones only and misses some. The repertoire has over 85,000 clones, roughly 90% of them found once; the top ten carry roughly 2.3%. Sequenced sample: peripheral blood. The receptors originated from a human donor with active COVID-19. The donor label of this sample is uncertain. CDR3s include the opening cysteine and the closing phenylalanine or tryptophan. D genes are given only for firm matches. Rows give clone size only sometimes, using once, few, many, or a class for an expanded clone.

D: TRBD1; V: TRBV5-1; length: 13; size: NA; J: TRBJ1-1; DNA: TGCGCCAGCAGCTTCGGACAGGCCACTGAAGCTTTCTTT; CDR3: CASSFGQATEAFF
D: TRBD1; V: TRBV2; length: 16; size: NA; J: TRBJ1-3; DNA: TGTGCCAGCAGTGTAAGGCACAGGGGCGGCAGAAACACCATATATTTT; CDR3: CASSVRHRGGRNTIYF
D: TRBD1; V: TRBV14; length: 12; size: once; J: TRBJ2-7; DNA: TGTGCCAGTAGACAGGGGGAAAGCGAGCAGTACTTC; CDR3: CASRQGESEQYF
D: TRBD1; V: TRBV6-5; length: 14; size: NA; J: TRBJ2-7; DNA: TGTGCCAGCAGGGTGACAGGGCCGACCTACGAGCAGTACTTC; CDR3: CASRVTGPTYEQYF
D: NA; V: TRBV6-6; length: 12; size: NA; J: TRBJ2-7; DNA: TGTGCCAGCCCCACGAGAGGGAACAAGCAGTACTTC; CDR3: CASPTRGNKQYF
D: NA; V: TRBV7-2; length: 15; size: NA; J: TRBJ2-7; DNA: TGTGCCAGCAGCTTGACCGGGACTGCGGGCGACGAGCAGTACTTC; CDR3: CASSLTGTAGDEQYF
D: TRBD1; V: TRBV18; length: 15; size: NA; J: TRBJ2-7; DNA: TGTGCCAGCTCCCCAGCGACAGGGGAAATGGGCGAGCAGTACTTC; CDR3: CASSPATGEMGEQYF
D: TRBD2; V: TRBV3-1/TRBV3-2; length: 19; size: NA; J: TRBJ2-3; DNA: TGTGCCAGCAGCCAAGAAAGACTAGCGGGGGCTTACCACACAGATACGCAGTATTTT; CDR3: CASSQERLAGAYHTDTQYF
D: TRBD2; V: TRBV6-2/TRBV6-3; length: 16; size: once; J: TRBJ2-7; DNA: TGTGCCAGCAGTTACTCCGAGCGGGGTCTCTCCTACGAGCAGTACTTC; CDR3: CASSYSERGLSYEQYF
D: NA; V: TRBV12-3/TRBV12-4; length: 13; size: NA; J: TRBJ1-2; DNA: TGTGCCAGCAGTTTTCCGGCTAACTATGGCTACACCTTC; CDR3: CASSFPANYGYTF
D: NA; V: TRBV4-1; length: 17; size: NA; J: TRBJ2-7; DNA: TGCGCCAGCAGCCAAGATCTCAACGGGGGGCTTTCCTACGAGCAGTACTTC; CDR3: CASSQDLNGGLSYEQYF
D: TRBD1; V: TRBV6-5; length: 16; size: NA; J: TRBJ1-2; DNA: TGTGCCAGCAGTTCCGGGACAGGGGGAACTAACTATGGCTACACCTTC; CDR3: CASSSGTGGTNYGYTF